The 12 T cell receptor beta chains presented below share a single source sample, sequenced in a study of OX40 agonist ivuxolimab in advanced cancers. The assay was immunoSEQ multiplex PCR, and TCRdb's table has in-frame clones only and misses some. Of some 110,000 clones detected, approximately 90% appear once; the ten largest clones hold approximately 0.52%. The source material was CD4+ or CD8+ T cells sorted from blood, sampled in a trial of the OX40 agonist ivuxolimab. The receptors here all came from an adult with an advanced solid tumor such as melanoma, head and neck, liver or kidney cancer.

The rearrangement uses TRBV7-6 and TRBJ2-6; 8 bases are shared with TRBD1. From germline, CDR1 is SGHVS and CDR2 FNYEAQ. After removal of 8 bases from V and 1 base from J, the junction contained 10 bases not matched to a gene. The CDR3 is 17 amino acids. Written as DNA, the CDR3 is TGTGCCAGCTGCCGACAGGGGCGTGGATCTGGGGCCAACGTCCTGACTTTC. Amino acids: CASCRQGRGSGANVLTF.

V usage is TRBV19 and J usage is TRBJ1-5, with D unresolved. V was clipped by 4 bases and J by 1 base, with 11 bases between them. The CDR3 length is 15 residues. Per germline, CDR1 LNHDA and CDR2 SQIVND (reference sequence). CDR3 DNA: TGTGCCAGTAGTACAAAATCTGGGAGCAATCAGCCCCAGCATTTT. It encodes CASSTKSGSNQPQHF.

The J gene is TRBJ2-1, the V gene TRBV28; D ambiguous. The CDR3 runs to 14 residues. Trimming cost V 5 bases and J 5 bases, with 13 bases left between them. The germline gives CDR1 MDHEN, CDR2 SYDVKM. The CDR3 nucleotides read TGTGCCAGCAGTCCTACGGGCCTAAACAATGAGCAGTTCTTC. It is translated as CASSPTGLNNEQFF.

The chain is built from TRBV7-9 and TRBJ2-5; 10 bases map to TRBD2. Trimming took 3 bases from V and 2 from J; bases not matched to a gene: 6. CDR3 size: 16 residues. Germline lookup yields CDR1 SEHNR and CDR2 FQNEAQ (reference sequence). The CDR3 region is CASSLWPSGGQETQYF. The CDR3 region has the DNA TGTGCCAGCAGCTTGTGGCCTAGCGGGGGACAAGAGACCCAGTACTTC.

The J gene is TRBJ2-3, the V gene TRBV7-2; 13 nucleotides line up with TRBD2. The CDR3 spans 16 residues. Germline V gene lookup returns CDR1 SGHTA and CDR2 FQGNSA. J gave up 5 bases and V 4 bases, and 6 bases lay outside the gene matches. CDR3 sequence: CASSSGTSGVRDTQYF. The CDR3 region has the DNA TGTGCCAGCAGCTCCGGGACTAGCGGGGTTAGAGATACGCAGTATTTT.

V is TRBV7-8 and J is TRBJ1-2; possibly TRBD1 for D (5 bases). The V and J ends lost 5 bases and 3 bases respectively, with 16 bases between them. CDR3 length equals 15 residues. Germline-derived CDR1 and CDR2 are SGHVS and FQNEAQ. CDR3: CASSPNNGAYYGYTF. DNA of the CDR3: TGTGCCAGCAGCCCGAACAATGGGGCGTACTATGGCTACACCTTC.

In this sample, this clone turned up once. The gene calls are TRBV27 and TRBJ2-7; TRBD2 aligns across 9 bases. Germline CDR1 is MNHEY and CDR2 is SMNVEV (reference sequence). V was clipped by 4 bases and J by 4 bases; unmatched bases: 5. This CDR3 comprises 14 residues. This CDR3 reads CASSWSGGIYEQYF. For the CDR3, the DNA is TGTGCCAGCAGTTGGAGCGGGGGGATTTACGAGCAGTACTTC.

A remark on this clone: A junction end diverges from the germline sequence, so it may reflect a read error. The rearrangement links TRBV27 to TRBJ2-5; 10 bases fit TRBD1. CDR1 and CDR2 from the germline V gene are MNHEY and SMNVEV (reference sequence). The CDR3 has 16 residues. The chain's CDR3 is CASSLSDRGNHETQYF. CDR3 sequence (DNA): TGTGCCAGCAGTTTATCGGACAGGGGGAACCACGAGACCCAGTACTTC.

The CDR3 DNA is TGTGCCAGCAGTTTAAAGGGGATCTCACCCCTCCACTTT. Amino acids: CASSLKGISPLHF. The chain recombines TRBV28 with TRBJ1-6, with a tentative D call TRBD1 (5 bases). V was pared by 2 bases and J by 10 bases, with 9 bases between. Germline V gives CDR1 MDHEN, CDR2 SYDVKM. The CDR3 extends over 13 amino acids.

The genes are TRBV7-2 and TRBJ2-5; 11 positions match TRBD1. V dropped 4 bases and J dropped 4; count of bases not matched to a gene: 2. Germline CDR1 is SGHTA and CDR2 is FQGNSA. The CDR3 is made up of 14 amino acids. As DNA, the CDR3 is TGTGCCAGCAGCTCTGGGACAGGGGGAGAGACCCAGTACTTC. This codes for CASSSGTGGETQYF.

This chain connects TRBV7-9 to TRBJ2-1; D possibly uses TRBD1 or TRBD2 (6 bases each). V dropped 2 bases and J dropped 9 bases, with 11 bases sitting between them. This CDR3 is 13 amino acids long. Germline CDR1 is SEHNR and CDR2 is FQNEAQ (reference sequence). The CDR3 loop reads CASSLSGAGEQFF. In DNA, the CDR3 is TGTGCCAGCAGCTTATCGGGGGCCGGTGAGCAGTTCTTC.

The chain carries TRBV11-2 and TRBJ1-5, with D unresolved. The germline V gene encodes CDR1 SGHAT and CDR2 FQNNGV. V gave up 4 bases and J gave up 2 bases, with 6 bases separating them. The CDR3 covers 13 residues. The chain's CDR3 is CASSWSRNQPQHF. CDR3 nucleotide sequence: TGTGCCAGCAGCTGGAGTCGCAATCAGCCCCAGCATTTT.